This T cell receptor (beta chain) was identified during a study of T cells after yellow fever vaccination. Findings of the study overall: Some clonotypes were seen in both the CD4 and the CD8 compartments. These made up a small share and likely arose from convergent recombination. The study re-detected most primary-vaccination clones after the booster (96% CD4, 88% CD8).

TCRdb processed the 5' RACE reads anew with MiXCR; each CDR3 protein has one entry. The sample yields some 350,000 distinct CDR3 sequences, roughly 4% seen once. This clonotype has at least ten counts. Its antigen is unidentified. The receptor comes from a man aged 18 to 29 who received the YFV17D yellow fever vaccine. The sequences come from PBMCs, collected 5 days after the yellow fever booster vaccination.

In DNA, the CDR3 is TGCGCCAGCAGCTTGTGGGGACAGGGGGCCGCCGGGGAGCTGTTTTTT. It is translated as CASSLWGQGAAGELFF. The chain uses TRBV5-1 and TRBJ2-2; 12 bases map to TRBD1. This CDR3 spans 16 amino acids. Germline V gives CDR1 SGHRS, CDR2 YFSETQ. Losses at the gene ends were 1 base for V and 6 bases for J; bases not matched to a gene: 4.